This T cell receptor (beta chain) was sequenced during a study of T cells in Graves' hyperthyroidism and ophthalmopathy. TCR beta CDR3 regions were amplified from RNA transcripts. RT-PCR in the first round (using the HTBI primer set) targeted the TCR CDR3. TCRdb reprocessed the multiplex PCR reads via MiXCR and lists one record per CDR3 protein. The sample gives roughly 510,000 distinct CDR3 sequences, less than 25% of which show up once; about 26% is in the top ten. This CDR3 comprises 15 residues. The V end lost 5 bases, the J end lost 0 bases, and 13 bases lay between the germline ends. Per the germline V gene, CDR1 is SEHNR and CDR2 is FQNEAQ (reference sequence).

This clonotype was obtained from a man younger than 35 with Graves' hyperthyroidism. V usage is TRBV7-9 and J usage is TRBJ1-1; D call uncertain. The sample consisted of blood. CDR3: CASSPPLQLNTEAFF. Written as DNA, the CDR3 is TGTGCCAGCAGCCCCCCGTTACAGTTGAACACTGAAGCTTTCTTT.